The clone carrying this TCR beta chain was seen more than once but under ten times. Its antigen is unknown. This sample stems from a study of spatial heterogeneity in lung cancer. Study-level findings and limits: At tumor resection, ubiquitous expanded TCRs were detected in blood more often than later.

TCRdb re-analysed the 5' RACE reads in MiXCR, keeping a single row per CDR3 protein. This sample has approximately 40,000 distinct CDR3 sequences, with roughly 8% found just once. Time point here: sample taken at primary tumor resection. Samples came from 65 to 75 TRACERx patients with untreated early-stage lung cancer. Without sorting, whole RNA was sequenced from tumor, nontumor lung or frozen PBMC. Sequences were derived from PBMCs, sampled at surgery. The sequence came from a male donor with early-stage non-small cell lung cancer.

The CDR3 nucleotides read TGTGCCAGCAGCCCACTGTTGTTTAGGGGAATGAACACTGAAGCTTTCTTT. Translated: CASSPLLFRGMNTEAFF. The chain joins TRBV7-9 to TRBJ1-1, with D possibly being TRBD1 (5 bases). The length of the CDR3 is 17 residues. V dropped 5 bases and J dropped 0 bases, with 19 bases sitting between them. Germline loops: CDR1 SEHNR, CDR2 FQNEAQ (reference sequence). The complete variable domain, with remaining parts taken from reference TRBV7-9 and TRBJ1-1, reads DTGVSQNPRHKITKRGQNVTFRCDPISEHNRLYWYRQTLGQGPEFLTYFQNEAQLEKSRLLSDRFSAERPKGSFSTLEIQRTEQGDSAMYLCASSPLLFRGMNTEAFFGQGTRLTVV.